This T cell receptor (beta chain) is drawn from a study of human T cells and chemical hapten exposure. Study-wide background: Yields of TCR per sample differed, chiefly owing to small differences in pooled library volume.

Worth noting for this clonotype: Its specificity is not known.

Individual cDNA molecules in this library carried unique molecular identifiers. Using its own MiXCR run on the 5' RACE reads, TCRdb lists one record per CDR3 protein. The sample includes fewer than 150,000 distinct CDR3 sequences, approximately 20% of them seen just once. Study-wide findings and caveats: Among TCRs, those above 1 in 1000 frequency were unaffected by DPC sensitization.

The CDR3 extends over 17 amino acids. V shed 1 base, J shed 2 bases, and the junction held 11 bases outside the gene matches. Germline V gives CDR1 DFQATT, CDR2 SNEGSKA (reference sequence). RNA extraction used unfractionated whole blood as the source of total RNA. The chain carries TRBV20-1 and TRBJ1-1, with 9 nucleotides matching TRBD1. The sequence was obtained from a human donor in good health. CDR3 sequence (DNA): TGCAGTGCTAGAGGCCGGACAGGGGTCTTCCCTAACACTGAAGCTTTCTTT. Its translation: CSARGRTGVFPNTEAFF.